Below, 5 T cell receptor beta chains from the same sample are listed, as sequenced in a study of identical twins. TCRdb re-analysed the 5' RACE reads in MiXCR, keeping a single row per CDR3 protein. The data show fewer than 900,000 distinct CDR3 sequences, 18% seen once. Another study also made use of these data, one on T cells expressing NK-cell markers.

Specimen: PBMCs. These receptor sequences come from a woman aged 18-29 years in good health.

V is TRBV6-1 and J is TRBJ2-3; 9 bases map to TRBD2. CDR1 is MNHNS, CDR2 SASEGT, per germline. V lost 4 bases and J lost 0; bases outside the gene matches: 5. The CDR3 sequence is 16 residues long. The CDR3 DNA sequence: TGTGCCAGCAGTGCTTGGCTAGCGGGAAGCACAGATACGCAGTATTTT. Translated, it gives CASSAWLAGSTDTQYF.

With respect to this clonotype: A much larger clone differs from this one at a single base, so this may be a read error. The chain has TRBV12-3 or TRBV12-4 and TRBJ1-2; D is unresolved. V was pared by 5 bases and J by 4 bases, with 17 bases between. This CDR3 is 15 amino acids long. CDR3 coding DNA: TGTGCCAGCAGTGCCTGGGGTTCGTCTAGCTATGGCTACACCTTC. This encodes CASSAWGSSSYGYTF.

This clonotype showed up just a few times. The J gene is TRBJ2-3, the V gene TRBV5-1; D is unresolved. This CDR3 contains 14 residues. The germline V gene encodes CDR1 SGHRS and CDR2 YFSETQ. Trimming took 0 bases from V and 5 from J, leaving 10 bases between them. CDR3 region: CASSLVQIKDTQYF. The CDR3 DNA reads TGCGCCAGCAGCTTGGTTCAGATCAAAGATACGCAGTATTTT.

This clonotype has just a few counts. This chain joins TRBV29-1 and TRBJ2-5; 11 bases align to TRBD2. Germline trimming cut 7 bases from V and 3 bases from J; bases unmatched to any gene: 10. The CDR3 is 15 residues long. Germline CDR1 is SQVTM and CDR2 is ANQGSEA. The CDR3 loop reads CSAETGLAEEETQYF. The DNA of the CDR3 is TGCAGCGCGGAGACGGGACTAGCGGAAGAAGAGACCCAGTACTTC. The full variable domain, rest sourced from reference TRBV29-1 and TRBJ2-5, is SAVISQKPSRDICQRGTSLTIQCQVDSQVTMMFWYRQQPGQSLTLIATANQGSEATYESGFVIDKFPISRPNLTFSTLTVSNMSPEDSSIYLCSAETGLAEEETQYFGPGTRLLVL.

This clonotype was detected only a few times. The chain uses TRBV20-1 and TRBJ2-2, with unresolved D. The V end lost 3 bases, the J end lost 4 bases, and 3 bases lay between the germline ends. This CDR3 is 11 amino acids long. Per the germline V gene, CDR1 is DFQATT and CDR2 is SNEGSKA (reference sequence). The CDR3 protein is CSASGTGELFF. CDR3 DNA sequence: TGCAGTGCTAGCGGCACCGGGGAGCTGTTTTTT.